This TCR beta chain comes out of a study of immune heterogeneity within non-small cell lung tumors. Study background: Of all tumors, several turned out to be squamous cell carcinomas, more than 9 were non-squamous carcinomas and 1 was not otherwise specified. Points from the study as a whole: The repertoire of each individual patient held high-frequency T-cell receptor beta clonotypes that were largely distinct from those of other patients. Alongside site-unique high-frequency clones, identical dominant CDR3 beta clonotypes recurred across tumor sites within a patient.

A first 10-cycle multiplex round used 32 V-gene and 13 J-gene primers on TCR beta CDR3. TCRdb fed the multiplex PCR reads into MiXCR, producing one record per CDR3 protein. The sample consists of some 4,500 distinct CDR3 sequences, more than 20% of them appearing once. The V and J ends lost 5 bases and 0 bases respectively, with 10 bases between them. The CDR3 length is 13 residues. Germline assignment: CDR1 DFQATT and CDR2 SNEGSKA (reference sequence). Template was bulk tumor genomic DNA, roughly 580 ng per sample. The authors collected several far-apart biopsies from each primary tumor during surgery. Each patient presented with untreated, newly diagnosed non-small cell lung cancer and received curative surgery. The donor pool consisted of newly diagnosed non-small cell lung cancer patients who were having surgery with curative intent. For this clonotype: Its antigen is not identified. Given a much more abundant clone one base away, this may be a read error.

The sequencing input was lung tumor tissue. The sequence came from a man between 60 and 70 years old with non-small cell lung cancer. The gene calls are TRBV20-1 and TRBJ1-2; D not certain. CDR3 sequence reads: CSARLMTNYGYTF. DNA of the CDR3: TGCAGTGCTCGACTTATGACTAACTATGGCTACACCTTC.